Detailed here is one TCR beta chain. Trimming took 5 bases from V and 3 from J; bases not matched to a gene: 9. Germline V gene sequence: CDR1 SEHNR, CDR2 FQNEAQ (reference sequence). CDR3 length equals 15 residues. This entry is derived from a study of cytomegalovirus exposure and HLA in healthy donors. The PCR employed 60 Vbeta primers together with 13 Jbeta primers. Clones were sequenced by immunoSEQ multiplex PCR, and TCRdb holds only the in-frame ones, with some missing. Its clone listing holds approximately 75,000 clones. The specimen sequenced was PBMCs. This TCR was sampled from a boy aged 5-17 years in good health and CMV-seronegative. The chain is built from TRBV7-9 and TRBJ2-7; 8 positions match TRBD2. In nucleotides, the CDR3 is TGTGCCAGCAGCCAACAAGGGACTAGTAACTACGAGCAGTACTTC. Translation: CASSQQGTSNYEQYF. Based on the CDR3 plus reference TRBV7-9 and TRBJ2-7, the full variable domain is DTGVSQNPRHKITKRGQNVTFRCDPISEHNRLYWYRQTLGQGPEFLTYFQNEAQLEKSRLLSDRFSAERPKGSFSTLEIQRTEQGDSAMYLCASSQQGTSNYEQYFGPGTRLTVT.